One T cell receptor beta chain is described in this entry. The data originate from a study of blood T cell repertoires in COVID-19. Trimming took 10 bases from V and 5 from J, leaving 20 bases between them. Germline lookup yields CDR1 MNHEY and CDR2 SMNVEV (reference sequence). This CDR3 is built from 14 residues. Seattle researchers signed up patients amid active infection and tracked them longitudinally. Profiled with immunoSEQ multiplex PCR; TCRdb holds only in-frame clones, not every one. Of 270,000 or so clones detected, roughly 90% appear once; the ten largest clones hold 8.5% to 14%. Sample: peripheral blood. The clonotype was recovered from a woman in her twenties or thirties with COVID-19, enrolled during active disease. This chain uses TRBV27 with TRBJ2-5, with TRBD1 as a possible D gene (7 bases). The CDR3 DNA reads TGTGCCACCCGCTGGAGGGGGCAGGGGGAGACCCAGTACTTC. Its translation is CATRWRGQGETQYF.